This T cell receptor beta chain was identified during a study of T cell repertoires in cytomegalovirus infection. Study background: Recently identified HLA-C-restricted CMV epitopes were among the peptides used. Study observations and caveats: CMV-specific TCR beta clonotypes restricted by HLA-C were the ones dominating the ex vivo response.

Concerning this clonotype itself: Its specificity is unknown.

MiXCR, applied by TCRdb to the reads, yields one record per CDR3 protein. The sample has fewer than 1,000,000 distinct CDR3 sequences; 31% are singletons. Trimming took off 7 bases at V and 8 bases at J, with 14 bases between the two ends. CDR1 and CDR2 (germline): SQVTM, ANQGSEA. The CDR3 consists of 11 residues. The clonotype was recovered from a human donor in good health (CMV status not recorded). Some clones in this sample may be carry-over from other donors' samples. Here the sequenced sample was cultured CD8+ T cells from PBMCs, taken from culture after CMV antigen stimulation. The rearrangement links TRBV29-1 to TRBJ1-2, with D perhaps TRBD1 (6 bases). In DNA form, the CDR3 reads TGCAGCGCTAGACAGGCACCCGGCTACACCTTC. It is translated as CSARQAPGYTF.